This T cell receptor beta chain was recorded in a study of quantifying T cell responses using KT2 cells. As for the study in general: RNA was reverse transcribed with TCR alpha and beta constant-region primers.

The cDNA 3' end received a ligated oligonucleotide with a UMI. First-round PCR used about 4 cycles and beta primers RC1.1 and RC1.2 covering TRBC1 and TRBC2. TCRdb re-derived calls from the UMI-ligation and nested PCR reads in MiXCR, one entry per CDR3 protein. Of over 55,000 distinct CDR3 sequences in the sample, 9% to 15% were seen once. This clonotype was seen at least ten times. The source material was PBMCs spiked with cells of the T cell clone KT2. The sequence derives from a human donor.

This chain's CDR3 is CAISTGSSYEQYF. Here the CDR3 DNA reads TGTGCCATCAGTACAGGGAGCTCCTACGAGCAGTACTTC. V and J are TRBV10-3 and TRBJ2-7; a weak D match, TRBD1 (6 bases). V was trimmed by 5 bases and J by 0 bases, leaving 8 bases between them. The CDR3 totals 13 residues. CDR1 is ENHRY, CDR2 SYGVKD, per germline.